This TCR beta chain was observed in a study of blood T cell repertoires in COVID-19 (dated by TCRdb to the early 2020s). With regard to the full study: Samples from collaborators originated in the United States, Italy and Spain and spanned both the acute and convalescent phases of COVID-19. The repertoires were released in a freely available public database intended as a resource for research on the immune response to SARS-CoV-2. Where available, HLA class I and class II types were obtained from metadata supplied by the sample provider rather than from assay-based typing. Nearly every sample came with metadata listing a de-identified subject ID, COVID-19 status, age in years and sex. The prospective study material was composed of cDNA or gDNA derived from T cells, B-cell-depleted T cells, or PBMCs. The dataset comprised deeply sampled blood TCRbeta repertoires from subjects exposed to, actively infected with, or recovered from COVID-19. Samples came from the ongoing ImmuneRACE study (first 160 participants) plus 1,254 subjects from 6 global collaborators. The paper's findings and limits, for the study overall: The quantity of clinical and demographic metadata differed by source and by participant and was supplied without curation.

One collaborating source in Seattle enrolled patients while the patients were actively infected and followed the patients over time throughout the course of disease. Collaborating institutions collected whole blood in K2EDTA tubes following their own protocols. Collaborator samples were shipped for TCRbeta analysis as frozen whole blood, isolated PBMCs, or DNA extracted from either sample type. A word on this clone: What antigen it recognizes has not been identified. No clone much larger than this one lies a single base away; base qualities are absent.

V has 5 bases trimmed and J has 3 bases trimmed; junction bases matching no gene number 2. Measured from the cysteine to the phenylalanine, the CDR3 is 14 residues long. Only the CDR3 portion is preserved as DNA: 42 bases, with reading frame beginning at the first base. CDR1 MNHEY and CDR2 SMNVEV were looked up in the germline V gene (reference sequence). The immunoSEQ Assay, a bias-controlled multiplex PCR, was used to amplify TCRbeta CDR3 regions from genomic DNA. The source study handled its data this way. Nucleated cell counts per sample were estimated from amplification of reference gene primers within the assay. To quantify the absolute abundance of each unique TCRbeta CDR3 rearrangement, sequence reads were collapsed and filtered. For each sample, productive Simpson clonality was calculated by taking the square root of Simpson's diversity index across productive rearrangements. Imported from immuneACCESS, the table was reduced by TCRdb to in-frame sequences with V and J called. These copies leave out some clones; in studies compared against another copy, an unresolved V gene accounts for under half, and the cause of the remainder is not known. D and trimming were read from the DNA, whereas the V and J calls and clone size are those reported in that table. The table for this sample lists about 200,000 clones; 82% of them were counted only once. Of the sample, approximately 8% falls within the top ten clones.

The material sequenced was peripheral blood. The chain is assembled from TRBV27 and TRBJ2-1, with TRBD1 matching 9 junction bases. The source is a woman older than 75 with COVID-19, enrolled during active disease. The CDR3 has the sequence CASSQGQGYNEQFF. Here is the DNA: TGTGCCAGCAGTCAGGGACAGGGCTACAATGAGCAGTTCTTC.